This T cell receptor (beta chain) stems from a study of blood T cell repertoires in COVID-19. This CDR3 region has 14 residues. The germline CDR1 and CDR2 sequences are MNHEY and SVGAGI. V lost 8 bases to trimming and J lost 5 bases; unmatched junction nucleotides: 6. Everyone who took part was roughly 18 to 89 years old, and they came from about 25 US areas. Participants were placed into cohorts based on the clinical history they reported. Authors' analysis steps: For nucleated cells, counts were estimated from reference gene primer amplification. Clones were read by immunoSEQ multiplex PCR, and TCRdb kept only the in-frame ones, dropping some. That table supplies the V and J calls and clone size; D and trimming were determined from the DNA. The profile shows about 340,000 clones, more than 85% of them singletons.

Sequenced: PBMCs or T cells enriched from blood (not recorded which). The gene calls are TRBV6-5 and TRBJ2-1; 10 bases agree with TRBD1. The sequence was collected from a woman aged 25-40 years who had recovered from COVID-19. The CDR3 DNA sequence: TGTGCCAGCTCCGGACAGGGGGGACACAATGAGCAGTTCTTC. Protein sequence: CASSGQGGHNEQFF.